The TCR beta chain under discussion was sequenced for a study of shared clonotypes between healthy human individuals. Study-level background: The donor group consisted of a couple of women and a few men, aged 18 to 49.

Using immunoSEQ multiplex PCR, the repertoire was profiled, and TCRdb retains in-frame clones only, with some absent. The data contain roughly 2,000,000 clones, about 95% of them singletons. As defined, naive CD8 cells were CD45RO-negative and positively selected for CCR7, with terminally differentiated effector memory CD45RA+ cells excluded. Healthy and HIV-negative, the adult donors had no recent acute infections or vaccinations. There were only Caucasian adults among the donors, and all lived in Nashville, Tennessee. Study-wide results and caveats: Estimated clonotype richness was generally higher in naive than memory subsets.

Notes on this clone: Antigen: not known.

The TCR comes from a man younger than 35 in good health. Sequenced input: naive CD8+ T cells sorted from blood.

The CDR3 DNA is TGTGCCAGCAGTCTAACCCTCCGCGGGGGAGCCTACGAGCAGTACTTC. Protein sequence: CASSLTLRGGAYEQYF. This chain links TRBV27 with TRBJ2-7; 7 bases are shared with TRBD2. V trimming: 5 bases; J trimming: 2 bases; junction bases outside the gene matches: 12. The V gene's germline CDR1 is MNHEY and CDR2 SMNVEV (reference sequence). The CDR3 extends over 16 amino acids.